Below are 27 T cell receptor beta chains sequenced from a single sample in a study of spatial heterogeneity in lung cancer. The time point: blood at routine non-recurrence follow-up after resection. TCRdb redid the calling of the 5' RACE reads with MiXCR, one entry per CDR3 protein. The table has approximately 18,000 distinct CDR3 sequences, over 15% seen once. The specimen was PBMCs, collected at follow-up. These receptors were taken from a male donor with early-stage non-small cell lung cancer.

This clonotype has at least ten counts. The chain has TRBV3-1 and TRBJ2-2; D is undetermined. CDR1 and CDR2 (germline): LGHDT, YNNKEL (reference sequence). V lost 0 bases, J lost 7 bases, and 12 bases lay in between. The CDR3 spans 15 residues. The CDR3 here is CASSQDGLVLGELFF. DNA for the CDR3: TGTGCCAGCAGCCAAGACGGGCTAGTTCTCGGGGAGCTGTTTTTT. Supplemented by reference TRBV3-1 and TRBJ2-2, the full variable domain reads DTAVSQTPKYLVTQMGNDKSIKCEQNLGHDTMYWYKQDSKKFLKIMFSYNNKELIINETVPNRFSPKSPDKAHLNLHINSLELGDSAVYFCASSQDGLVLGELFFGEGSRLTVL.

This clonotype was detected only a few times. This chain uses TRBV27 with TRBJ2-7; D ambiguous. This CDR3 is built from 12 residues. Trimming took off 1 base at V and 4 bases at J, with 5 bases between the two ends. The germline gives CDR1 MNHEY, CDR2 SMNVEV (reference sequence). The CDR3 DNA sequence: TGTGCCAGCAGTTTATTCGGGTACGAGCAGTACTTC. It translates to CASSLFGYEQYF.

This clonotype was recorded a few times. V usage is TRBV5-1 and J usage is TRBJ1-2, with D hard to call. V was cut by 4 bases and J by 1 base, with 8 bases left in between. The CDR3 is 13 amino acids. Germline values: CDR1 SGHRS, CDR2 YFSETQ. CDR3 nucleotides: TGCGCCAGCAGCATCGTGGGTAACTATGGCTACACCTTC. Translating gives CASSIVGNYGYTF.

The rearrangement joins TRBV4-1 to TRBJ2-7; 10 bases match TRBD1. The CDR3 spans 15 residues. V was pared by 1 base and J by 2 bases, with 2 bases of the junction left unmatched. Germline-derived CDR1 and CDR2 are MGHRA and YSYEKL. CDR3 DNA: TGCGCCAGCAGCCAAGGAGGACAGGGGGCCTACGAGCAGTACTTC. Amino acid sequence: CASSQGGQGAYEQYF.

The chain links TRBV7-2 to TRBJ2-2; no clear D. Germline CDR1 and CDR2: SGHTA and FQGNSA. The CDR3 has 13 amino acids. V was shortened by 1 base and J by 5 bases, with 5 bases between the two germline ends. The CDR3 DNA reads as TGTGCCAGCAGCTTAGTCAGGACCGGGGAGCTGTTTTTT. It translates to CASSLVRTGELFF.

By sample fraction, this clonotype is medium-sized. The rearrangement links TRBV29-1 to TRBJ1-4, with D possibly being TRBD1 (5 bases). Germline assignment: CDR1 SQVTM and CDR2 ANQGSEA. The CDR3 is made up of 14 amino acids. Trimming took off 1 base at V and 8 bases at J, with 14 bases between the two ends. CDR3 nucleotides: TGCAGCGTTGAAGTACCCCCCGGGGGAGAAAAACTGTTTTTT. Its translation: CSVEVPPGGEKLFF.

The rearrangement uses TRBV20-1 and TRBJ2-1, with a tentative D call TRBD1 (6 bases). Per the germline V gene, CDR1 is DFQATT and CDR2 is SNEGSKA (reference sequence). Trimming removed 6 bases at V and 0 bases at J, with 12 bases between. CDR3 size: 14 residues. The CDR3 reads CSASQGSSYNEQFF. CDR3 bases: TGCAGTGCCTCACAGGGTTCCTCCTACAATGAGCAGTTCTTC.

This chain uses TRBV10-3 with TRBJ1-1, with D possibly TRBD1 on 5 matching bases. The CDR3 is made up of 19 amino acids. Trimming stripped 3 bases from V and 1 base from J, with 24 bases between. Germline V gives CDR1 ENHRY, CDR2 SYGVKD. This CDR3 reads CAISEAGQDPWGWNTEAFF. The CDR3 DNA reads TGTGCCATCAGTGAAGCGGGGCAGGACCCATGGGGTTGGAACACTGAAGCTTTCTTT.

This clonotype was seen ten or more times. This rearrangement joins TRBV29-1 to TRBJ2-7, with D perhaps TRBD1 (5 bases). Germline values: CDR1 SQVTM, CDR2 ANQGSEA. V lost 7 bases to trimming and J lost 2 bases, with 9 bases between them. The CDR3 covers 11 residues. The CDR3 loop is CSGRVAYEQYF. For the CDR3, the DNA is TGCAGCGGCAGGGTTGCCTACGAGCAGTACTTC.

This clonotype is medium-sized (0.01 to 0.1%). This chain uses TRBV20-1 with TRBJ2-3, with D perhaps TRBD1 (5 bases). CDR3 length: 11 residues. Trimming cost V 8 bases and J 6 bases, with 12 bases left between them. Germline V lookup: CDR1 DFQATT, CDR2 SNEGSKA (reference sequence). This CDR3 reads CSTTQGDTQYF. CDR3 in DNA: TGCAGTACCACCCAGGGCGATACGCAGTATTTT.

This clonotype was observed a few times. The chain is built from TRBV5-6 and TRBJ2-5; D ambiguous. Deletions cut 2 bases from V and 1 base from J, with 3 bases between. The germline V gene encodes CDR1 SGHDT and CDR2 YYEEEE. The CDR3 has 12 residues. The DNA for the CDR3 is TGTGCCAGCAGCTTTGTCCAAGAGACCCAGTACTTC. Translated: CASSFVQETQYF.

This sequence joins TRBV6-5 and TRBJ1-1, with no clear D. Germline V lookup: CDR1 MNHEY, CDR2 SVGAGI. V was trimmed by 5 bases and J by 5 bases, leaving 18 bases between them. The CDR3 spans 15 residues. CDR3 residues: CASSKSGSVGTEAFF. The CDR3 DNA is TGTGCCAGCAGTAAATCCGGGTCCGTAGGGACTGAAGCTTTCTTT.

This clonotype was seen a single time. The chain has TRBV7-2 and TRBJ2-1; D not resolved. Trimming removed 2 bases from V and 4 bases from J, with 12 bases in between. Looked up from germline, CDR1 is SGHTA and CDR2 is FQGNSA. This CDR3 contains 15 residues. The CDR3 region is CASSLRSPPYNEQFF. The CDR3 DNA follows: TGTGCCAGCAGCTTACGGTCACCCCCGTACAATGAGCAGTTCTTC.

In this sample, this clonotype turned up many times. The V and J genes are TRBV7-2 and TRBJ2-7, with no clear D. Trimming shortened V by 5 bases and J by 4 bases, and 6 bases separated the two germline ends. The CDR3 contains 11 residues. Germline CDR1 is SGHTA and CDR2 is FQGNSA. CDR3 bases: TGTGCCAGCAGCCGTGGATACGAGCAGTACTTC. The encoded protein is CASSRGYEQYF.

This clonotype was detected many times. The chain combines TRBV6-2 or TRBV6-3 with TRBJ2-7; TRBD2 aligns across 7 bases. The germline gives CDR1 MNHEY, CDR2 SVGEGT. The CDR3 is 16 amino acids. The junction had 14 bases not matched to a gene; V was cut back by 7 bases and J by 2 bases. The CDR3 sequence is CASNNPRGGRAYEQYF. CDR3 bases: TGTGCCAGCAACAACCCCCGCGGGGGAAGGGCCTACGAGCAGTACTTC.

This clonotype is deemed medium-sized. The CDR3 DNA follows: TGCGCCAGCAGCCAAGAACAGTACTATGGCTACACCTTC. As protein: CASSQEQYYGYTF. The chain carries TRBV4-1 and TRBJ1-2, with unresolved D. Germline CDR1 is MGHRA and CDR2 is YSYEKL. The CDR3 runs to 13 residues. The V end lost 0 bases, the J end lost 3 bases, and 5 bases lay between the germline ends.

This chain uses TRBV10-1 with TRBJ2-1, with 7 bases aligning to TRBD1. The V segment lost 0 bases and the J segment 6 bases; nucleotides outside the gene matches: 5. Germline V gene sequence: CDR1 WNHNN, CDR2 SYGVQD (reference sequence). The CDR3 is 15 residues long. Here the CDR3 reads CASSESGGAGNEQFF. The CDR3 bases are TGCGCCAGCAGTGAGTCAGGGGGCGCCGGCAATGAGCAGTTCTTC.

By sample fraction, this clonotype is medium-sized. The genes are TRBV7-9 and TRBJ2-7; 9 bases line up with TRBD1. Trimming at V came to 2 bases and at J to 2 bases, leaving 7 bases not matched to a gene. The length of the CDR3 is 16 residues. Germline V gene sequence: CDR1 SEHNR, CDR2 FQNEAQ (reference sequence). CDR3 bases: TGTGCCAGCAGCTTACCACAGGGGGCGCGAACCTACGAGCAGTACTTC. Translated: CASSLPQGARTYEQYF.

This clonotype counts as medium-sized. CDR3 in amino acids: CASSQGEGDLGEKLFF. The CDR3 DNA sequence: TGCGCCAGCAGCCAAGGGGAGGGGGACTTAGGTGAAAAACTGTTTTTT. The V gene is TRBV4-3, the J gene TRBJ1-4, with D possibly being TRBD1 (6 bases). The CDR3 covers 16 residues. The V and J ends lost 1 base and 7 bases respectively, with 16 bases between them. The germline CDR1 and CDR2 sequences are LGHNA and YSLEER.

This clonotype was observed a handful of times. The V and J genes are TRBV20-1 and TRBJ2-5, with a tentative D call TRBD2 (6 bases). The germline V gene has CDR1 DFQATT and CDR2 SNEGSKA (reference sequence). Trimming took 0 bases from V and 5 from J, leaving 13 bases between them. This CDR3 is built from 14 residues. CDR3 residues: CSARDLTSPETQYF. The CDR3 DNA follows: TGCAGTGCTAGAGACCTGACTAGTCCCGAGACCCAGTACTTC.

V is TRBV10-3 and J is TRBJ1-2; 8 bases map to TRBD1. J gave up 5 bases and V 3 bases, and 5 bases lay outside the gene matches. There are 14 residues in the CDR3. From germline, CDR1 is ENHRY and CDR2 SYGVKD. The CDR3 loop is CAISDLGTGYGYTF. The DNA for the CDR3 is TGTGCCATCAGTGATCTCGGGACAGGTTATGGCTACACCTTC.

CDR3 coding DNA: TGTGCCAGCAGCCAGGGGCTGACGGGCTTGATCTACGAGCAGTACTTC. Protein product: CASSQGLTGLIYEQYF. The chain employs TRBV7-9 and TRBJ2-7; D is perhaps TRBD1 (6 bases). The V end was cut by 5 bases, the J end by 3 bases, with 20 bases between. Germline loops: CDR1 SEHNR, CDR2 FQNEAQ (reference sequence). The CDR3 is 16 residues long. Based on the CDR3 plus reference TRBV7-9 and TRBJ2-7, the full variable domain is DTGVSQNPRHKITKRGQNVTFRCDPISEHNRLYWYRQTLGQGPEFLTYFQNEAQLEKSRLLSDRFSAERPKGSFSTLEIQRTEQGDSAMYLCASSQGLTGLIYEQYFGPGTRLTVT.

This clonotype was seen many times. The chain is built from TRBV11-2 and TRBJ2-3; 9 bases are a match to TRBD1. This CDR3 spans 14 amino acids. From germline, CDR1 is SGHAT and CDR2 FQNNGV. The V gene end was trimmed by 4 bases and the J gene end by 4 bases; junction bases not matched to a gene: 3. The DNA for the CDR3 is TGTGCCAGCAGCTCCAGGACAGGGGCAGATACGCAGTATTTT. It is translated as CASSSRTGADTQYF.

In its sample, this clonotype was seen many times. The rearrangement uses TRBV2 and TRBJ2-7; D assignment may be TRBD1 or TRBD2 (5 bases each). The CDR3 length is 14 residues. Germline V gene sequence: CDR1 SNHLY, CDR2 FYNNEI. Between the trimmed V and J ends, which lost 6 bases and 3 bases, there was a span of 15 bases. The DNA for the CDR3 is TGTGCCAGCAGGGGGGTCGCGGCCATCTACGAGCAGTACTTC. Its translation: CASRGVAAIYEQYF.

This sequence joins TRBV6-2 or TRBV6-3 and TRBJ2-7, with TRBD2 identical over 14 bases. The ends lost 3 bases at V and 0 bases at J; junction bases unmatched: 19. The CDR3 extends over 22 amino acids. Per the germline V gene, CDR1 is MNHEY and CDR2 is SVGEGT. CDR3 DNA: TGTGCCAGCAGTTATACGACCAACCCCGGGACTAGCGGGGGCTCAAGCTCCTACGAGCAGTACTTC. This sequence encodes CASSYTTNPGTSGGSSSYEQYF.

This clonotype was recorded a few times. This chain joins TRBV15 and TRBJ1-5; D is undetermined. Germline V lookup: CDR1 LNHNV, CDR2 YYDKDF (reference sequence). V was shortened by 3 bases and J by 4 bases, with 10 bases between the two germline ends. The CDR3 covers 14 residues. The CDR3 region is CATSSNPLNQPQHF. The DNA of the CDR3 is TGTGCCACCAGCAGTAACCCGCTAAATCAGCCCCAGCATTTT. The full variable domain, completed using reference TRBV15 and TRBJ1-5, is DAMVIQNPRYQVTQFGKPVTLSCSQTLNHNVMYWYQQKSSQAPKLLFHYYDKDFNNEADTPDNFQSRRPNTSFCFLDIRSPGLGDTAMYLCATSSNPLNQPQHFGDGTRLSIL.

This clonotype was recorded a few times. The rearrangement uses TRBV2 and TRBJ2-5; 10 bases line up with TRBD1. J gave up 5 bases and V 5 bases, and 2 bases lay outside the gene matches. Germline V gene sequence: CDR1 SNHLY, CDR2 FYNNEI. The CDR3 spans 13 residues. The chain's CDR3 is CASSRGQGETQYF. The CDR3 DNA sequence: TGTGCCAGCAGTCGGGGACAGGGGGAGACCCAGTACTTC. The whole variable domain, filled in from reference TRBV2 and TRBJ2-5, reads EPEVTQTPSHQVTQMGQEVILRCVPISNHLYFYWYRQILGQKVEFLVSFYNNEISEKSEIFDDQFSVERPDGSNFTLKIRSTKLEDSAMYFCASSRGQGETQYFGPGTRLLVL.